The entry that follows covers one T cell receptor (beta chain) sequence. Assay: immunoSEQ multiplex PCR; the TCRdb copy retains only in-frame clones and omits some. The sample lists over 90,000 clones; roughly 90% were seen once. The CDR3 is 14 amino acids. Trimming removed 0 bases from V and 7 bases from J; junction bases left unmatched: 3. Per the germline V gene, CDR1 is MGHRA and CDR2 is YSYEKL. The sample is drawn from a study of blood T cell repertoires in COVID-19. Study background: Specimens from acute and convalescent COVID-19 originated in the United States, Italy and Spain. Sources were T cells, B-cell-depleted T cells, or PBMCs; the material itself was cDNA or gDNA.

V gene TRBV4-1 combines with J gene TRBJ1-5; 7 nucleotides line up with TRBD1. The clonotype was recovered from an older woman with acute or convalescent COVID-19. Material for sequencing was peripheral blood. CDR3 region: CASSQERGQQPQHF. In nucleotides, the CDR3 is TGCGCCAGCAGCCAAGAAAGGGGACAGCAGCCCCAGCATTTT.